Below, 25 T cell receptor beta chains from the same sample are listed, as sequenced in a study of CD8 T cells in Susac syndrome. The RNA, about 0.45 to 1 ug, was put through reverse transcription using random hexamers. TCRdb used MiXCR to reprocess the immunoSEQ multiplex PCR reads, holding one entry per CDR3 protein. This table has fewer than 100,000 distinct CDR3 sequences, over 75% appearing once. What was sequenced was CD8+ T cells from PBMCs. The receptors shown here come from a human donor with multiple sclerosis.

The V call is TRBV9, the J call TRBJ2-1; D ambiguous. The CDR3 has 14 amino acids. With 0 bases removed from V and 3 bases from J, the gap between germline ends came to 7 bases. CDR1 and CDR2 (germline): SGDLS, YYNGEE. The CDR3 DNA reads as TGTGCCAGCAGCGTAGATGGCATCTACAATGAGCAGTTCTTC. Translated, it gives CASSVDGIYNEQFF.

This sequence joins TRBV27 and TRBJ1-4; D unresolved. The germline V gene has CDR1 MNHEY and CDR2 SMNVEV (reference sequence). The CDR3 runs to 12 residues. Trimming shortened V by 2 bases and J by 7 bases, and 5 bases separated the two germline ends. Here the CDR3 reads CASSLQGEKLFF. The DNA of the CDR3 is TGTGCCAGCAGTTTACAAGGTGAAAAACTGTTTTTT.

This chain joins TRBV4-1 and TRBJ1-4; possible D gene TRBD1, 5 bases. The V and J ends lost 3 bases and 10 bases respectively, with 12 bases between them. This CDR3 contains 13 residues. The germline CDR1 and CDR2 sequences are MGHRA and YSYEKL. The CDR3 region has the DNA TGCGCCAGCAGCCACTGGGGGATGGGAAAACTGTTTTTT. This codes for CASSHWGMGKLFF.

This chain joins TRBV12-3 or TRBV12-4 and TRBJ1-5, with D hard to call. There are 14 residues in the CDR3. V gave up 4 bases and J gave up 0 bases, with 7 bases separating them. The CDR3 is CASSSLGSNQPQHF. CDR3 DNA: TGTGCCAGCAGTTCCTTGGGTAGCAATCAGCCCCAGCATTTT.

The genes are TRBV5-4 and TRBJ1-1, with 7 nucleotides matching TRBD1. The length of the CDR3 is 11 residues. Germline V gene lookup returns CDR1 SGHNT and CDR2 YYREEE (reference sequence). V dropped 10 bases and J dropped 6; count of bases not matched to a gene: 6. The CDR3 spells CAGWTGAEAFF. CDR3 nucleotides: TGTGCCGGCTGGACAGGCGCTGAAGCTTTCTTT.

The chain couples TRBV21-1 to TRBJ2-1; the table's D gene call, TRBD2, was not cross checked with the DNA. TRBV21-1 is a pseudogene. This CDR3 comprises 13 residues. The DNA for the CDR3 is TGTGCCAGCAGCAAAGAAAGGAGGGGTGAGCAGTTCTTC. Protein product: CASSKERRGEQFF.

The chain's CDR3 is CASSLSAGDTQYF. The CDR3 DNA reads TGTGCCAGCAGCCTATCAGCGGGAGATACGCAGTATTTT. This chain joins TRBV12-3 or TRBV12-4 and TRBJ2-3; D is perhaps TRBD2 (6 bases). V was clipped by 6 bases and J by 5 bases, with 12 bases between them. The CDR3 length is 13 residues.

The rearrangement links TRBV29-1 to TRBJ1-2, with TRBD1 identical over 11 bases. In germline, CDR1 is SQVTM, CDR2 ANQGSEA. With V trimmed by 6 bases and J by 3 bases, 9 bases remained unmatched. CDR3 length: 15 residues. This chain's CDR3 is CSVGRTGGADYGYTF. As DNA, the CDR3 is TGCAGCGTGGGTCGGACAGGGGGCGCTGACTATGGCTACACCTTC.

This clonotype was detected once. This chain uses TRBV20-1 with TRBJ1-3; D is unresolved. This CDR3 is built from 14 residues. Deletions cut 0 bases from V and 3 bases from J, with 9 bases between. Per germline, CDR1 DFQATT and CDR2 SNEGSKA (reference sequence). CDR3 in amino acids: CSARDLGGGNTIYF. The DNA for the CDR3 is TGCAGTGCTAGAGATCTTGGCGGTGGAAACACCATATATTTT.

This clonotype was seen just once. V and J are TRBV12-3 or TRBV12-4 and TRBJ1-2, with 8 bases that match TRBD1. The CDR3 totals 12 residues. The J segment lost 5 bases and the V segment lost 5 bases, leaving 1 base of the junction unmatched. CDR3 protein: CASSRTGYGYTF. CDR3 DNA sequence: TGTGCCAGCAGTCGGACAGGGTATGGCTACACCTTC.

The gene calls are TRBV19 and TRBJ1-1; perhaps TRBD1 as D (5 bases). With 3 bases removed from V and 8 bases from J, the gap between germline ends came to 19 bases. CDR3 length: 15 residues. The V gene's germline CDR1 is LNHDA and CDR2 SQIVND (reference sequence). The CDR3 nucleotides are TGTGCCAGTAGTATGTGGGGACCGACAAATGGAGAAGCTTTCTTT. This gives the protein CASSMWGPTNGEAFF. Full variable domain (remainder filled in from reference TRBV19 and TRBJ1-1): DGGITQSPKYLFRKEGQNVTLSCEQNLNHDAMYWYRQDPGQGLRLIYYSQIVNDFQKGDIAEGYSVSREKKESFPLTVTSAQKNPTAFYLCASSMWGPTNGEAFFGQGTRLTVV.

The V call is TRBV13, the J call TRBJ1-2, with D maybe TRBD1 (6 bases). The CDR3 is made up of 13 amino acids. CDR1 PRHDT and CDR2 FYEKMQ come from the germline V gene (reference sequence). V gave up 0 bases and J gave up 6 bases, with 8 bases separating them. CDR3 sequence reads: CASSLGAGDGYTF. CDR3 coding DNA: TGTGCCAGCAGCTTAGGGGCAGGGGATGGCTACACCTTC.

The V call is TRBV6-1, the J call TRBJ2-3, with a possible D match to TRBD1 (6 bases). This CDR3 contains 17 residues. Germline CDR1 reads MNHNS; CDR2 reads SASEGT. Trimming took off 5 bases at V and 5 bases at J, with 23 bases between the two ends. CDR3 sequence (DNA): TGTGCCAGCAGTAGGGGAAAAACGGACAGAGCTTTAGATACGCAGTATTTT. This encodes CASSRGKTDRALDTQYF.

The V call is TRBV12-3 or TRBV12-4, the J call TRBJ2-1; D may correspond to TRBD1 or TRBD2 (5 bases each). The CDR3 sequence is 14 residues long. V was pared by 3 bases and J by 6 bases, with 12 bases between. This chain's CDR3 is CASSLPGTTNEQFF. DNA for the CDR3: TGTGCCAGCAGTTTGCCAGGGACGACCAATGAGCAGTTCTTC.

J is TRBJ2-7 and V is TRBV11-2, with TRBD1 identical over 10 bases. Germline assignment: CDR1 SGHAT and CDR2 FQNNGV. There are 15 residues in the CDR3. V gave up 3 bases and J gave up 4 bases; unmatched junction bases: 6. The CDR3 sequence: CASSFNPGQGYEQYF. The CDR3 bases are TGTGCCAGCAGCTTTAATCCGGGACAGGGGTACGAGCAGTACTTC.

As DNA, the CDR3 is TGTGCCAGCAGCATAGGGGCCCATATTGAAGCTTTCTTT. It specifies CASSIGAHIEAFF. This sequence joins TRBV28 and TRBJ1-1; a weak D match, TRBD1 (5 bases). V lost 6 bases and J 7 bases, leaving 15 bases between the germline ends. Germline lookup yields CDR1 MDHEN and CDR2 SYDVKM. CDR3 length equals 13 residues. The full variable domain, rest sourced from reference TRBV28 and TRBJ1-1, is DVKVTQSSRYLVKRTGEKVFLECVQDMDHENMFWYRQDPGLGLRLIYFSYDVKMKEKGDIPEGYSVSREKKERFSLILESASTNQTSMYLCASSIGAHIEAFFGQGTRLTVV.

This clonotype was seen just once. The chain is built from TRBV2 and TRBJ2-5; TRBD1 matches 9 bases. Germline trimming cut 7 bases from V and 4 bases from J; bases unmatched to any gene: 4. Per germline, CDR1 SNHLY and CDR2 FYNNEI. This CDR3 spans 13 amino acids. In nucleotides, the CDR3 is TGTGCCAGCAACGACAGGGGGATAGAGACCCAGTACTTC. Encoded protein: CASNDRGIETQYF. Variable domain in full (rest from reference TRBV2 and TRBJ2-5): EPEVTQTPSHQVTQMGQEVILRCVPISNHLYFYWYRQILGQKVEFLVSFYNNEISEKSEIFDDQFSVERPDGSNFTLKIRSTKLEDSAMYFCASNDRGIETQYFGPGTRLLVL.

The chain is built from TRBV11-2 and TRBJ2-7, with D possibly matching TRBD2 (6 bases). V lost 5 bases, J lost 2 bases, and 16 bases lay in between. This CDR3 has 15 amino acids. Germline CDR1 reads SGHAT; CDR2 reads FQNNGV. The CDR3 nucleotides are TGTGCCAGCAGCCTTACCGGGAGTTCGGCCTACGAGCAGTACTTC. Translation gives CASSLTGSSAYEQYF.

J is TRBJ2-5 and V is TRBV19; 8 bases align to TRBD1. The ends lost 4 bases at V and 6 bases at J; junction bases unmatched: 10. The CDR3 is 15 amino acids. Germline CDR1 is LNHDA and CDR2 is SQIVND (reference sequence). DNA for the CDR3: TGTGCCAGTAGTAACGGTCACAGGGGGATGAAGACCCAGTACTTC. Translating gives CASSNGHRGMKTQYF.

This CDR3 reads CASSFSPDVDQPQHF. Here the CDR3 DNA reads TGTGCCAGCAGTTTTTCACCGGACGTGGATCAGCCCCAGCATTTT. This chain joins TRBV28 and TRBJ1-5; no clear D. With 3 bases removed from V and 5 bases from J, the gap between germline ends came to 14 bases. CDR3 length: 15 amino acids. The germline gives CDR1 MDHEN, CDR2 SYDVKM. Full variable domain (remainder filled in from reference TRBV28 and TRBJ1-5): DVKVTQSSRYLVKRTGEKVFLECVQDMDHENMFWYRQDPGLGLRLIYFSYDVKMKEKGDIPEGYSVSREKKERFSLILESASTNQTSMYLCASSFSPDVDQPQHFGDGTRLSIL.

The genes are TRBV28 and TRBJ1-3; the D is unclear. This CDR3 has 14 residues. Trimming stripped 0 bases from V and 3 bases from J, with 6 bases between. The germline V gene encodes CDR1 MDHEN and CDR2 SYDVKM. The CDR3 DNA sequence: TGTGCCAGCAGTTTATGGCAGGATGGAAACACCATATATTTT. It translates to CASSLWQDGNTIYF. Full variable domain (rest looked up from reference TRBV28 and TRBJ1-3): DVKVTQSSRYLVKRTGEKVFLECVQDMDHENMFWYRQDPGLGLRLIYFSYDVKMKEKGDIPEGYSVSREKKERFSLILESASTNQTSMYLCASSLWQDGNTIYFGEGSWLTVV.

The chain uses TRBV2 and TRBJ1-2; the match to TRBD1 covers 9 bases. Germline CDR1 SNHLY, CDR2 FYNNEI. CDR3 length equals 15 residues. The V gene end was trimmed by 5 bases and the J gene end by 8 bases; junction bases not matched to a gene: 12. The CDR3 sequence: CASSPFGGQGWGYTF. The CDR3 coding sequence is TGTGCCAGCAGTCCCTTTGGGGGACAGGGCTGGGGCTACACCTTC. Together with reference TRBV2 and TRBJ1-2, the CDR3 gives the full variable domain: EPEVTQTPSHQVTQMGQEVILRCVPISNHLYFYWYRQILGQKVEFLVSFYNNEISEKSEIFDDQFSVERPDGSNFTLKIRSTKLEDSAMYFCASSPFGGQGWGYTFGSGTRLTVV.

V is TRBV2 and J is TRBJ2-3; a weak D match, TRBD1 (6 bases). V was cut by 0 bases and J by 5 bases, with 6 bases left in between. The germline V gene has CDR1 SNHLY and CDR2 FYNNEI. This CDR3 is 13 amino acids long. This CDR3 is CASSEARGDTQYF. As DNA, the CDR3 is TGTGCCAGCAGTGAAGCCAGGGGAGATACGCAGTATTTT. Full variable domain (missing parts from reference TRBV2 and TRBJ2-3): EPEVTQTPSHQVTQMGQEVILRCVPISNHLYFYWYRQILGQKVEFLVSFYNNEISEKSEIFDDQFSVERPDGSNFTLKIRSTKLEDSAMYFCASSEARGDTQYFGPGTRLTVL.

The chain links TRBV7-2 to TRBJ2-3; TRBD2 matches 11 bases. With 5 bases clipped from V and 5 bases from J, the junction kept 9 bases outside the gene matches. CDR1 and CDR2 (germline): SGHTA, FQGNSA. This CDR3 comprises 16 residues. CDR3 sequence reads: CASSAPLAGGLDTQYF. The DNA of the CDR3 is TGTGCCAGCAGCGCCCCCCTAGCGGGAGGATTAGATACGCAGTATTTT.

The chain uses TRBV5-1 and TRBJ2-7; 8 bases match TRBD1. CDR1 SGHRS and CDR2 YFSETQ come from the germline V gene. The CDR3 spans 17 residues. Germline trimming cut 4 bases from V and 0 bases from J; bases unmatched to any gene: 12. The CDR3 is CASSRWTGRTDSYEQYF. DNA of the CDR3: TGCGCCAGCAGCAGATGGACAGGGAGGACGGACTCCTACGAGCAGTACTTC.